One and the same sample provided the 20 T cell receptor beta chains below, sequenced in a study of blood T cell repertoires in COVID-19. Some clones are missing from TCRdb's copy, which holds only in-frame ones; the method was immunoSEQ multiplex PCR. The sample records 300,000 to 400,000 clones, 85% being singletons. Sequenced material: PBMCs or T cells enriched from blood (not recorded which). Every receptor here comes from a woman under 40 who had been exposed to COVID-19.

The gene calls are TRBV30 and TRBJ1-1; the match to TRBD1 covers 7 bases. Trimming took 4 bases from V and 4 from J; bases not matched to a gene: 6. CDR1 is GTSNPN and CDR2 is SVGIG in the germline V gene (reference sequence). The CDR3 extends over 13 amino acids. CDR3 amino acids: CAWTRQGSTEAFF. The CDR3 coding sequence is TGTGCCTGGACCCGACAGGGCAGCACTGAAGCTTTCTTT.

The CDR3 loop is CASSLRDSTEAFF. CDR3 DNA sequence: TGTGCCAGCAGTTTAAGGGACAGCACTGAAGCTTTCTTT. The genes are TRBV27 and TRBJ1-1; 7 bases map to TRBD1. This CDR3 is 13 amino acids long. Germline CDR1 MNHEY, CDR2 SMNVEV (reference sequence). V was clipped by 2 bases and J by 4 bases; unmatched bases: 1.

This clone was observed a handful of times. This chain connects TRBV3-1 (or the pseudogene TRBV3-2) to TRBJ1-5; D is ambiguous. Germline lookup yields CDR1 LGHDT and CDR2 YNNKEL (reference sequence). The CDR3 has 15 residues. Trimming took off 4 bases at V and 2 bases at J, with 12 bases between the two ends. The CDR3 nucleotides are TGTGCCAGCAGCCCTAACCGGTTAGGCAATCAGCCCCAGCATTTT. This gives the protein CASSPNRLGNQPQHF.

The gene calls are TRBV25-1 and TRBJ1-1; TRBD1 might be the D (5 bases). The germline V and J ends were trimmed by 1 base and 0 bases, with 15 bases remaining between them. The length of the CDR3 is 17 residues. Looked up from germline, CDR1 is MGHDK and CDR2 is SYGVNS. CDR3 bases: TGTGCCAGCAGTGAATCCCCAGGGCCGCGCTTGAACACTGAAGCTTTCTTT. Encoded protein: CASSESPGPRLNTEAFF.

This clone was counted a single time. V usage is TRBV25-1 and J usage is TRBJ2-2; possible D gene TRBD1, 6 bases. The V end lost 7 bases, the J end lost 5 bases, and 14 bases lay between the germline ends. The CDR3 runs 14 residues. CDR1 MGHDK and CDR2 SYGVNS come from the germline V gene. CDR3 in amino acids: CASTQGGTTGELFF. The CDR3 DNA follows: TGTGCCAGCACCCAAGGGGGTACTACCGGGGAGCTGTTTTTT.

The V gene is TRBV28, the J gene TRBJ1-2; D not certain. Germline V lookup: CDR1 MDHEN, CDR2 SYDVKM. Trimming took off 6 bases at V and 4 bases at J, with 12 bases between the two ends. This CDR3 comprises 13 residues. The DNA of the CDR3 is TGTGCCAGCAGCCACACAGTAGTCTATGGCTACACCTTC. As protein: CASSHTVVYGYTF.

This clone was seen only a few times. The genes are TRBV2 and TRBJ1-1, with 9 bases matching TRBD1. V was pared by 6 bases and J by 4 bases, with 6 bases of the junction left unmatched. Germline V CDR1 and CDR2: SNHLY, FYNNEI. The CDR3 totals 14 residues. The CDR3 DNA reads TGTGCCAGCAGAACAGGGGGCCGGGGCACTGAAGCTTTCTTT. Protein sequence: CASRTGGRGTEAFF.

The chain combines TRBV3-1 (or the pseudogene TRBV3-2) with TRBJ1-1; no clear D. Trimming pared 1 base from V and 4 bases from J, leaving 7 bases between. The CDR3 length is 13 residues. The germline gives CDR1 LGHDT, CDR2 YNNKEL (reference sequence). This CDR3 reads CASSQGRTTEAFF. DNA for the CDR3: TGTGCCAGCAGCCAAGGGAGGACCACTGAAGCTTTCTTT.

J is TRBJ1-4 and V is TRBV5-6; the D gene is possibly TRBD1 (5 bases). Germline CDR1 is SGHDT and CDR2 is YYEEEE. V shed 1 base and J shed 5 bases, with 9 bases lying between them. CDR3 size: 14 residues. The CDR3 loop reads CASSLLTENEKLFF. As DNA, the CDR3 is TGTGCCAGCAGCTTGTTGACAGAAAATGAAAAACTGTTTTTT. The whole variable domain, filled in from reference TRBV5-6 and TRBJ1-4, reads DAGVTQSPTHLIKTRGQQVTLRCSPKSGHDTVSWYQQALGQGPQFIFQYYEEEERQRGNFPDRFSGHQFPNYSSELNVNALLLGDSALYLCASSLLTENEKLFFGSGTQLSVL.

V is TRBV15 and J is TRBJ1-6; D is undetermined. Trimming took off 1 base at V and 8 bases at J, with 9 bases between the two ends. CDR3 length: 14 residues. Germline V gene lookup returns CDR1 LNHNV and CDR2 YYDKDF (reference sequence). The CDR3 sequence: CATSRVPKHSPLHF. CDR3 DNA sequence: TGTGCCACCAGCAGAGTGCCCAAGCATTCACCCCTCCACTTT.

The chain uses TRBV5-8 and TRBJ2-3; D might be TRBD2 (5 bases). Germline CDR1 is SGHTS and CDR2 is YDEGEE. Between the trimmed V and J ends, which lost 0 bases and 6 bases, there was a span of 14 bases. The CDR3 contains 15 residues. As DNA, the CDR3 is TGTGCCAGCAGCTTGGCCGGGCGGGTAGGGGATACGCAGTATTTT. It specifies CASSLAGRVGDTQYF.

This clone has a handful of counts. The chain joins TRBV24-1 to TRBJ2-1; D perhaps matches TRBD1 (6 bases). V was clipped by 4 bases and J by 4 bases, with 10 bases between them. Germline CDR1 and CDR2: KGHDR and SFDVKD. The CDR3 extends over 14 amino acids. The CDR3 sequence is CATSEQDSYNEQFF. CDR3 coding DNA: TGTGCCACCAGTGAACAGGACAGTTACAATGAGCAGTTCTTC.

V gene TRBV5-1 combines with J gene TRBJ1-1, with TRBD1 identical over 10 bases. After removal of 6 bases from V and 0 bases from J, the junction contained 8 bases not matched to a gene. The CDR3 runs to 16 residues. Germline lookup yields CDR1 SGHRS and CDR2 YFSETQ. CDR3 sequence reads: CASTAGTGVLNTEAFF. The CDR3 nucleotides read TGCGCCAGCACCGCCGGGACAGGGGTCCTGAACACTGAAGCTTTCTTT.

This clone was seen only once. DNA of the CDR3: TGTGCCAGCAGTTACGTCTCAGGGGAAAGCGAAAACATTCAGTACTTC. Amino acids: CASSYVSGESENIQYF. This chain connects TRBV6-2 or TRBV6-3 to TRBJ2-4; weak D call: TRBD1 (6 bases). Trimming took 2 bases from V and 5 from J, leaving 16 bases between them. Germline V gives CDR1 MNHEY, CDR2 SVGEGT. This CDR3 region has 16 residues.

This rearrangement joins TRBV2 to TRBJ1-2, with D perhaps TRBD1 (5 bases). Germline loops: CDR1 SNHLY, CDR2 FYNNEI. The CDR3 sequence is 13 residues long. V lost 6 bases, J lost 2 bases, and 10 bases lay in between. The CDR3 DNA follows: TGTGCCAGCAGGGGGACTCGGAACTATGGCTACACCTTC. It encodes CASRGTRNYGYTF.

The chain links TRBV19 to TRBJ1-2; D unclear. The CDR3 covers 13 residues. Trimming stripped 8 bases from V and 2 bases from J, with 12 bases between. The germline CDR1 and CDR2 sequences are LNHDA and SQIVND (reference sequence). The CDR3 loop is CASSRRGNYGYTF. The CDR3 bases are TGTGCCAGTTCCCGCAGAGGGAACTATGGCTACACCTTC.

The chain is built from TRBV18 and TRBJ1-5, with unresolved D. V gave up 3 bases and J gave up 0 bases, with 12 bases separating them. The CDR3 consists of 16 residues. Per germline, CDR1 KGHSH and CDR2 LQKENI. Written as DNA, the CDR3 is TGTGCCAGCTCACCTTCCAGCGGGAATAGCAATCAGCCCCAGCATTTT. It is translated as CASSPSSGNSNQPQHF.

There are a few counts of this clone. The CDR3 sequence is CASSQVPGGQRGSYNSPLHF. In DNA form, the CDR3 reads TGCGCCAGCAGCCAAGTTCCCGGGGGTCAAAGGGGATCCTATAATTCACCCCTCCACTTT. This sequence joins TRBV4-1 and TRBJ1-6, with TRBD1 as a possible D gene (5 bases). With 1 base removed from V and 1 base from J, the gap between germline ends came to 20 bases. The CDR3 totals 20 residues. CDR1 and CDR2 (germline): MGHRA, YSYEKL.

The V call is TRBV7-9, the J call TRBJ2-1, with 11 positions matching TRBD2. Germline CDR1 SEHNR, CDR2 FQNEAQ (reference sequence). The CDR3 is 15 amino acids. V gave up 5 bases and J gave up 5 bases; unmatched junction bases: 5. CDR3 region: CASSPTSGAHNEQFF. The CDR3 DNA follows: TGTGCCAGCAGCCCGACTAGCGGGGCTCACAATGAGCAGTTCTTC.

V and J are TRBV19 and TRBJ2-2, with TRBD1 identical over 9 bases. V gave up 4 bases and J gave up 7 bases; unmatched junction bases: 19. CDR3 length: 19 amino acids. Germline values: CDR1 LNHDA, CDR2 SQIVND (reference sequence). Written as DNA, the CDR3 is TGTGCCAGTAGTAGCCGACGGGGGAACAGGGGGCAGATGATCGGGGAGCTGTTTTTT. Translated, it gives CASSSRRGNRGQMIGELFF.